This TCR beta chain was documented in a study of T cell changes during pregnancy in multiple sclerosis (dated by TCRdb to 2018 to 2020). Turning to the overall study: Changes in the T cell repertoire over the course of pregnancy were examined in this study in women with multiple sclerosis.

Comment on this clone: Its binding antigen is unknown. No base-level quality is on record; no much larger clone is a single base apart.

The library was produced with the immunoSEQ multiplex PCR assay. TCRdb obtained this table from immuneACCESS and retained in-frame rearrangements with V and J assigned. These tables miss some clones; where compared with another copy, unresolved V genes account for less than half of the shortfall, and the remainder is unexplained. The sample yields some 47,000 clones; 85% to 90% were counted once. The ten largest clones capture 6.5% to 8.5% of the sample. CDR1 and CDR2 are read off the germline V gene (reference sequence) as MNHEY and SMNVEV. V is pared back by 6 bases and J by 6 bases, with 17 bases lying between the germline termini. Its CDR3 holds 14 amino acids, cysteine through phenylalanine. CDR3 DNA only is kept here, 42 bases in frame from base 1.

The sequence derives from a female donor with multiple sclerosis, enrolled in a pregnancy study. The chain joins TRBV27 to TRBJ1-2; matching of 6 bases hints at TRBD1 as the D gene. The sequencing here drew on CD8+ T cells from peripheral blood mononuclear cells, taken in the second trimester of pregnancy. The CDR3 region: CASSGWGGADGYTF. The nucleotides read TGTGCCAGCAGCGGCTGGGGGGGGGCGGATGGCTACACCTTC.